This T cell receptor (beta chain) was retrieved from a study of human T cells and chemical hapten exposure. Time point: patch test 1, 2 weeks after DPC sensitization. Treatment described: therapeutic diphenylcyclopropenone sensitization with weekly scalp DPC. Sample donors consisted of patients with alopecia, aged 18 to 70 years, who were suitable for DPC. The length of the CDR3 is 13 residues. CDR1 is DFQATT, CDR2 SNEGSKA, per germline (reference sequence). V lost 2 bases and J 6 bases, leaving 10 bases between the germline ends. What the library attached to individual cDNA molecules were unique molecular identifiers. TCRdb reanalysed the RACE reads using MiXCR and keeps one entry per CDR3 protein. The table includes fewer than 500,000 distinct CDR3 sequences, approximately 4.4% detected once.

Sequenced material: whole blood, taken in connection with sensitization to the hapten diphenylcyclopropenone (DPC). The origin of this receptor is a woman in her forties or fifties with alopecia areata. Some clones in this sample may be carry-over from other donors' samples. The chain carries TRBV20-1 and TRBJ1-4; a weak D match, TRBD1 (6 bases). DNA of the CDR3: TGCAGTGCTAGACAGGGGAGAGATGAAAAACTGTTTTTT. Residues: CSARQGRDEKLFF.